The next 11 T cell receptor beta chains were all read from a single sample in a study of T-cell reconstitution after alpha-beta-depleted transplantation in children. It was with unique molecular identifiers that the TCRbeta library was prepared. TCRdb reprocessed the PCR reads with MiXCR, giving one entry per CDR3 protein. Of about 420,000 distinct CDR3 sequences listed, 15% to 20% are singletons. The starting material was PBMCs, mostly from graft donor cells, obtained 360 days after TCRalphabeta/CD19-depleted stem cell transplant. The receptors were gathered from a boy younger than two who had a stem cell transplant for Wiskott-Aldrich syndrome, so the T cells may come from the graft donor.

The chain carries TRBV24-1 and TRBJ2-5; 12 nucleotides line up with TRBD1. CDR1 and CDR2 from the germline V gene are KGHDR and SFDVKD. This CDR3 is built from 16 residues. Trimming took 4 bases from V and 2 from J; bases not matched to a gene: 4. The CDR3 region has the DNA TGTGCCACCAGTGACCGGGACAGGGGGCAACAAGAGACCCAGTACTTC. Amino acid sequence: CATSDRDRGQQETQYF.

This clonotype was counted between two and nine times. The genes are TRBV6-2 or TRBV6-3 and TRBJ2-2; weak D call: TRBD1 (6 bases). V lost 1 base and J 0 bases, leaving 15 bases between the germline ends. The V gene's germline CDR1 is MNHEY and CDR2 SVGEGT. The CDR3 consists of 18 residues. This CDR3 is CASSYLGTQLANTGELFF. CDR3 coding DNA: TGTGCCAGCAGTTACTTGGGGACACAACTCGCGAACACCGGGGAGCTGTTTTTT.

Note on this clonotype: Relative to the germline gene, one junction end is altered; a read error may explain this. V is TRBV7-2 and J is TRBJ1-6; the D gene is possibly TRBD1 (6 bases). Germline loops: CDR1 SGHTA, CDR2 FQGNSA. CDR3 length: 13 amino acids. The CDR3 sequence: CASSLALQGLPLF. Here the CDR3 DNA reads TGTGCCAGCAGCTTAGCCCTACAGGGCTTACCTCTTTTT.

The gene calls are TRBV10-3 and TRBJ1-1, with TRBD1 identical over 9 bases. The CDR3 runs 12 residues. V gave up 6 bases and J gave up 6 bases; unmatched junction bases: 2. Germline V gives CDR1 ENHRY, CDR2 SYGVKD. CDR3 protein: CAIRGQGPEAFF. CDR3 DNA sequence: TGTGCCATCAGGGGACAGGGCCCTGAAGCTTTCTTT.

The chain is built from TRBV2 and TRBJ2-3; 9 positions match TRBD2. The CDR3 totals 21 residues. V was pared by 2 bases and J by 3 bases, with 21 bases of the junction left unmatched. Germline assignment: CDR1 SNHLY and CDR2 FYNNEI. In DNA, the CDR3 is TGTGCCAGCAGTGAAACACCCATATCTAGGCTGCGGGAGGGCGTAACAGATACGCAGTATTTT. Amino acid sequence: CASSETPISRLREGVTDTQYF.

This clonotype showed up just a few times. The CDR3: CASSRRPSGMDEQFF. CDR3 nucleotide sequence: TGTGCCAGCAGCCGTCGACCTTCTGGGATGGATGAGCAGTTCTTC. J is TRBJ2-1 and V is TRBV3-1; D remains ambiguous. The CDR3 is 15 residues long. Germline V gives CDR1 LGHDT, CDR2 YNNKEL (reference sequence). V dropped 4 bases and J dropped 8 bases, with 18 bases sitting between them.

This chain uses TRBV20-1 with TRBJ2-1, with TRBD2 as a possible D gene (5 bases). The V and J ends lost 0 bases and 6 bases respectively, with 12 bases between them. Germline V lookup: CDR1 DFQATT, CDR2 SNEGSKA (reference sequence). CDR3 size: 14 residues. The CDR3 sequence: CSARDPLSGNEQFF. DNA of the CDR3: TGCAGTGCTAGAGATCCTCTGAGCGGCAATGAGCAGTTCTTC.

A few counts support this clonotype. The gene calls are TRBV3-1 and TRBJ2-3, with 14 bases identical to TRBD2. The trim removed 4 bases at V and 7 bases at J, leaving 7 bases unmatched. This CDR3 is 16 amino acids long. Looked up from germline, CDR1 is LGHDT and CDR2 is YNNKEL (reference sequence). The DNA of the CDR3 is TGTGCCAGCAGCCTGGGACTAGCGGGAGCAATTTATACGCAGTATTTT. Protein sequence: CASSLGLAGAIYTQYF.

The rearrangement joins TRBV7-9 to TRBJ2-7, with TRBD2 identical over 7 bases. Germline V CDR1 and CDR2: SEHNR, FQNEAQ (reference sequence). The CDR3 sequence is 15 residues long. Trimming cost V 5 bases and J 1 base; bases outside gene matches: 8. The CDR3 DNA reads TGTGCCAGCAGCCCCAGCGGGAAAACTTCCTACGAGCAGTACTTC. As protein: CASSPSGKTSYEQYF.

The chain recombines TRBV12-3 or TRBV12-4 with TRBJ2-3, with 9 bases identical to TRBD2. V trimming: 0 bases; J trimming: 2 bases; junction bases outside the gene matches: 9. The CDR3 length is 18 residues. The CDR3 spells CASSLALRLAGLTDTQYF. As DNA, the CDR3 is TGTGCCAGCAGTTTAGCGCTCAGGCTAGCGGGACTCACAGATACGCAGTATTTT.

This clonotype was detected only a few times. The chain is built from TRBV5-6 and TRBJ2-7; D is unclear. The germline gives CDR1 SGHDT, CDR2 YYEEEE. The length of the CDR3 is 16 residues. V dropped 3 bases and J dropped 2 bases, with 18 bases sitting between them. The CDR3: CASSSPHSSNTYEQYF. In DNA, the CDR3 is TGTGCCAGCAGCTCCCCCCACAGTTCGAATACCTACGAGCAGTACTTC.